Below, 17 T cell receptor beta chains from the same sample are listed, as sequenced in a study of blood T cell repertoires in COVID-19. Sequenced by immunoSEQ multiplex PCR; TCRdb stores in-frame clones only, minus some. This sample has about 87,000 clones, with around 87% found just once. The source material was peripheral blood. These receptor sequences come from a human donor with acute or convalescent COVID-19. The donor label of this sample is uncertain.

This clone appeared a few times. This sequence joins TRBV5-1 and TRBJ1-1; D possibly corresponds to TRBD1 (6 bases). Trimming took off 0 bases at V and 5 bases at J, with 17 bases between the two ends. CDR1 SGHRS and CDR2 YFSETQ come from the germline V gene. This CDR3 is built from 16 residues. The CDR3 nucleotides read TGCGCCAGCAGCTTGGCGGCAGGGGATTTAGGGACTGAAGCTTTCTTT. This encodes CASSLAAGDLGTEAFF.

The chain employs TRBV19 and TRBJ2-3; D might be TRBD2 (5 bases). This CDR3 is 13 amino acids long. Germline V lookup: CDR1 LNHDA, CDR2 SQIVND (reference sequence). The germline V and J ends were trimmed by 9 bases and 5 bases, with 15 bases remaining between them. The CDR3 DNA is TGTGCCAGGATTACTAGGGCACAAGATACGCAGTATTTT. This sequence encodes CARITRAQDTQYF.

The chain links TRBV19 to TRBJ2-7; D is unresolved. The V gene's germline CDR1 is LNHDA and CDR2 SQIVND (reference sequence). The CDR3 totals 11 residues. Between the trimmed V and J ends, which lost 5 bases and 3 bases, there was a span of 5 bases. CDR3 nucleotides: TGTGCCAGTAGTCTAAACTACGAGCAGTACTTC. Translation: CASSLNYEQYF.

The chain employs TRBV9 and TRBJ1-1; D uncertain. V lost 4 bases, J lost 8 bases, and 24 bases lay in between. CDR3 size: 16 residues. Germline-derived CDR1 and CDR2 are SGDLS and YYNGEE. CDR3 DNA sequence: TGTGCCAGCAGCCCCCGATTGGAGATGGTTTTTGTAGAAGCTTTCTTT. Translated: CASSPRLEMVFVEAFF. Full variable domain (remainder filled in from reference TRBV9 and TRBJ1-1): DSGVTQTPKHLITATGQRVTLRCSPRSGDLSVYWYQQSLDQGLQFLIQYYNGEERAKGNILERFSAQQFPDLHSELNLSSLELGDSALYFCASSPRLEMVFVEAFFGQGTRLTVV.

J is TRBJ2-1 and V is TRBV24-1, with 7 bases identical to TRBD2. With V trimmed by 8 bases and J by 4 bases, 4 bases remained unmatched. This CDR3 contains 13 residues. CDR1 KGHDR and CDR2 SFDVKD come from the germline V gene. As DNA, the CDR3 is TGTGCCACCACGAGCGGGGCATACAATGAGCAGTTCTTC. Protein sequence: CATTSGAYNEQFF.

The rearrangement links TRBV9 to TRBJ1-1; TRBD1 is a possible D gene (5 bases). The CDR3 has 12 residues. From germline, CDR1 is SGDLS and CDR2 YYNGEE. Trimming cost V 5 bases and J 1 base, with 6 bases left between them. The CDR3 spells CASRGQNTEAFF. CDR3 DNA: TGTGCCAGCAGAGGACAGAACACTGAAGCTTTCTTT. The variable domain in full, with the rest retrieved from reference TRBV9 and TRBJ1-1, is DSGVTQTPKHLITATGQRVTLRCSPRSGDLSVYWYQQSLDQGLQFLIQYYNGEERAKGNILERFSAQQFPDLHSELNLSSLELGDSALYFCASRGQNTEAFFGQGTRLTVV.

The J gene is TRBJ2-7, the V gene TRBV10-1; D may be TRBD1 (6 bases). V lost 7 bases to trimming and J lost 3 bases, with 10 bases between them. This CDR3 comprises 12 residues. In germline, CDR1 is WNHNN, CDR2 SYGVQD (reference sequence). The CDR3 coding sequence is TGCGCCAGCAATGGACAGCTCTACGAGCAGTACTTC. Amino acids: CASNGQLYEQYF.

The chain joins TRBV2 to TRBJ2-3; maybe TRBD1 (6 bases). V was pared by 5 bases and J by 5 bases, with 20 bases between. The CDR3 consists of 16 residues. Germline lookup yields CDR1 SNHLY and CDR2 FYNNEI. The CDR3 DNA sequence: TGTGCCAGCAGTCCAAACCAACAGGGCTCCGGAGATACGCAGTATTTT. Protein sequence: CASSPNQQGSGDTQYF.

The chain is built from TRBV29-1 and TRBJ2-2, with TRBD1 as a possible D gene (6 bases). Germline V lookup: CDR1 SQVTM, CDR2 ANQGSEA. Trimming pared 1 base from V and 9 bases from J, leaving 15 bases between. This CDR3 spans 14 amino acids. Here the CDR3 DNA reads TGCAGCGTTGAAGCCATACAGGGAGTAAGGGAGCTGTTTTTT. This gives the protein CSVEAIQGVRELFF.

V is TRBV28 and J is TRBJ2-3; 11 nucleotides align to TRBD1. The CDR3 is 17 residues long. From germline, CDR1 is MDHEN and CDR2 SYDVKM. The V gene end was trimmed by 0 bases and the J gene end by 4 bases; junction bases not matched to a gene: 6. The CDR3 DNA follows: TGTGCCAGCAGTTTATGGGGGACAGGGGGTCCTTCAGATACGCAGTATTTT. It specifies CASSLWGTGGPSDTQYF.

The chain joins TRBV18 to TRBJ1-1; the match to TRBD1 covers 7 bases. Germline V gene lookup returns CDR1 KGHSH and CDR2 LQKENI. The CDR3 is 15 amino acids. V trimming: 1 base; J trimming: 7 bases; junction bases outside the gene matches: 9. The CDR3 protein is CASSPLREGAIEAFF. CDR3 DNA: TGTGCCAGCTCACCACTTCGGGAGGGGGCTATTGAAGCTTTCTTT.

Only a few counts were recorded for this clone. CDR3 nucleotide sequence: TGTGCCAGCAGTTACGCCGGCAGGTCCGATTACGAGCAGTACTTC. Protein: CASSYAGRSDYEQYF. The chain uses TRBV6-5 and TRBJ2-7; no reliable D call. Germline V lookup: CDR1 MNHEY, CDR2 SVGAGI. This CDR3 comprises 15 residues. Trimming took off 2 bases at V and 4 bases at J, with 15 bases between the two ends.

This clone was detected only a few times. V is TRBV9 and J is TRBJ1-3; possible D gene TRBD1, 5 bases. Trimming took off 3 bases at V and 8 bases at J, with 18 bases between the two ends. This CDR3 comprises 15 residues. Germline CDR1 and CDR2: SGDLS and YYNGEE. CDR3 sequence reads: CASSGSSGIRDTIYF. In nucleotides, the CDR3 is TGTGCCAGCAGCGGTTCCTCAGGGATTCGGGACACCATATATTTT.

The chain employs TRBV5-6 and TRBJ1-5; 12 nucleotides match TRBD1. The CDR3 is made up of 15 amino acids. CDR1 is SGHDT and CDR2 is YYEEEE in the germline V gene. V was clipped by 3 bases and J by 7 bases; unmatched bases: 5. This chain's CDR3 is CASSSGQGARQPQHF. CDR3 DNA sequence: TGTGCCAGCAGCTCGGGACAGGGGGCCAGGCAGCCCCAGCATTTT.

The genes are TRBV9 and TRBJ2-5; tentatively, D is TRBD1 (6 bases). CDR1 SGDLS and CDR2 YYNGEE come from the germline V gene. Trimming took off 0 bases at V and 9 bases at J, with 18 bases between the two ends. This CDR3 is 15 amino acids long. This chain's CDR3 is CASSVEGHSTEAQYF. The CDR3 bases are TGTGCCAGCAGCGTAGAGGGACATTCAACGGAGGCCCAGTACTTC.

The rearrangement uses TRBV10-2 and TRBJ2-2; no definite D call. The germline CDR1 and CDR2 sequences are WSHSY and SAAADI. This CDR3 is built from 13 residues. Trimming removed 5 bases at V and 1 base at J, with 5 bases between. In DNA form, the CDR3 reads TGCGCCAGCAGTTGGCAGAACACCGGGGAGCTGTTTTTT. The encoded protein is CASSWQNTGELFF.

The chain links TRBV18 to TRBJ1-3; 10 nucleotides agree with TRBD1. V shed 5 bases, J shed 0 bases, and the junction held 13 bases outside the gene matches. Germline V gene data show CDR1 as KGHSH and CDR2 as LQKENI. The CDR3 is 19 amino acids. The CDR3 protein is CASSFPGTGAPGSGNTIYF. In nucleotides, the CDR3 is TGTGCCAGCTCATTTCCCGGGACAGGGGCCCCGGGCTCTGGAAACACCATATATTTT.